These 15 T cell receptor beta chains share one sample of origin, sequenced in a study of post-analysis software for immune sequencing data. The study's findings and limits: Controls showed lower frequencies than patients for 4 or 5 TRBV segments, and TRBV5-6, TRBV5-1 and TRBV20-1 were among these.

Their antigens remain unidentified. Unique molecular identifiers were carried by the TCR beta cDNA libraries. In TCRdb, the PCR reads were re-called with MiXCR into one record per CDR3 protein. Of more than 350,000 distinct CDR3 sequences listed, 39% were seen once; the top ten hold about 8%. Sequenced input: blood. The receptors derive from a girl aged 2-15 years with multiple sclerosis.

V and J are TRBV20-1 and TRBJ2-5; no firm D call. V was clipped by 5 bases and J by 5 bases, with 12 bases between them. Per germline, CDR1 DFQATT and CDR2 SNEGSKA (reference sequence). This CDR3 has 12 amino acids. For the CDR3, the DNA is TGCAGTGCTCCATGGATGGGGGAGACCCAGTACTTC. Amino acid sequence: CSAPWMGETQYF.

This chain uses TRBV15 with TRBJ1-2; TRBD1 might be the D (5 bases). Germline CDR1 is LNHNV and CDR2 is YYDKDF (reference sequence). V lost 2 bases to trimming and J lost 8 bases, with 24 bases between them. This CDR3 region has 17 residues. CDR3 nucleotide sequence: TGTGCCACCAGCAGAAAACCCCGCTCCTCAGGGTCTCGCGGCTACACCTTC. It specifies CATSRKPRSSGSRGYTF.

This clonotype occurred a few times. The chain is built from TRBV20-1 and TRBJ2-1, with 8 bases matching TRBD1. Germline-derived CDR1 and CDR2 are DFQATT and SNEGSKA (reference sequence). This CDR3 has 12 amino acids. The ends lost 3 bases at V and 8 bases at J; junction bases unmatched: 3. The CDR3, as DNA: TGCAGTGCTAGGGACAGGGTCCATGAGCAGTTCTTC. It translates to CSARDRVHEQFF.

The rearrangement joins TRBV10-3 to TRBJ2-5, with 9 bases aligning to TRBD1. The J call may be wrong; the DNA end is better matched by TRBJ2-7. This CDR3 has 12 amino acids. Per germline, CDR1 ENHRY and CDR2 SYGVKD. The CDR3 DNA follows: TGTGCCGTCGGGACAGGGAACTGCGAGCAGTACTTC. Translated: CAVGTGNCEQYF.

CDR3 residues: CASSQDWGLGEQYF. The CDR3 nucleotides read TGCGCCAGCAGCCAAGATTGGGGGCTAGGGGAGCAGTACTTC. The J gene is TRBJ2-7, the V gene TRBV4-3; the D gene is possibly TRBD1 (6 bases). V lost 0 bases, J lost 7 bases, and 13 bases lay in between. The CDR3 has 14 amino acids. CDR1 and CDR2 (germline): LGHNA, YSLEER.

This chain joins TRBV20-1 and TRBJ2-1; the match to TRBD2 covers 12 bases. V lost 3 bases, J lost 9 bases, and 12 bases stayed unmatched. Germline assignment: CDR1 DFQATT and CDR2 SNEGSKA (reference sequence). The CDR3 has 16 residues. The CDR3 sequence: CSARLIATSGSGEQFF. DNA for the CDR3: TGCAGTGCTAGGCTTATTGCGACTAGCGGGAGTGGTGAGCAGTTCTTC.

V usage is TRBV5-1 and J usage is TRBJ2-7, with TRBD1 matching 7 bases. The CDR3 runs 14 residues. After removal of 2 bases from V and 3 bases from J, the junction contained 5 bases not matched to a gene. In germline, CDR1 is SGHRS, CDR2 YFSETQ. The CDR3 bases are TGCGCCAGCAGCTTCGGACAGGTGGACTACGAGCAGTACTTC. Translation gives CASSFGQVDYEQYF.

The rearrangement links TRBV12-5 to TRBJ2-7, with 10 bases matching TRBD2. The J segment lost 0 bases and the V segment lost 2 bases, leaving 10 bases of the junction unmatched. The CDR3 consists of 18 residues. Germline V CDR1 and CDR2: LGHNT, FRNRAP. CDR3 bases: TGTGCTAGTGGTTTGATTTCCGGACTAGCGGAAAGCTCCTACGAGCAGTACTTC. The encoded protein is CASGLISGLAESSYEQYF. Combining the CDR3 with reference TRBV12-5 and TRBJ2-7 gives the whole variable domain DARVTQTPRHKVTEMGQEVTMRCQPILGHNTVFWYRQTMMQGLELLAYFRNRAPLDDSGMPKDRFSAEMPDATLATLKIQPSEPRDSAVYFCASGLISGLAESSYEQYFGPGTRLTVT.

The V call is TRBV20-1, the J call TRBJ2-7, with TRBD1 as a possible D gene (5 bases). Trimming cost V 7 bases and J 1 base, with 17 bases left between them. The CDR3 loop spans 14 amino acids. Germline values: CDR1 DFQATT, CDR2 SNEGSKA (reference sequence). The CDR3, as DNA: TGCAGTGTTAGGGTTAGACAGTTATCCTACGAGCAGTACTTC. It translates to CSVRVRQLSYEQYF.

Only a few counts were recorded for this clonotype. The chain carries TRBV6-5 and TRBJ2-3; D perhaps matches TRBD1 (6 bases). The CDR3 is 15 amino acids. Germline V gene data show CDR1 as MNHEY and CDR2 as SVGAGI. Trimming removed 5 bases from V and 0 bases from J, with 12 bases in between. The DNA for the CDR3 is TGTGCCAGCAGTCCCAGACAGGAGAGCACAGATACGCAGTATTTT. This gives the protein CASSPRQESTDTQYF.

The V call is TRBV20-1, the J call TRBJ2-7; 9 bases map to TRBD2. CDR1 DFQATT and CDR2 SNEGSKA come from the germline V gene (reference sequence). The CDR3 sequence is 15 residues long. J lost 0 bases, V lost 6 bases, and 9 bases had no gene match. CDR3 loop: CSAVQREAFSYEQYF. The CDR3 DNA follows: TGCAGTGCAGTCCAGCGGGAGGCCTTCTCCTACGAGCAGTACTTC.

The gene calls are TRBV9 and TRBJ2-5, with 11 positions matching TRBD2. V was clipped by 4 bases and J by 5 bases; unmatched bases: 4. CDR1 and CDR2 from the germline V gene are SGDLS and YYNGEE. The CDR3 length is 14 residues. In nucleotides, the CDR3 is TGTGCCAGCAGCCCGCGACTAGCGGGGGAGACCCAGTACTTC. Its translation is CASSPRLAGETQYF. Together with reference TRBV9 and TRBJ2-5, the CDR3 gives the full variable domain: DSGVTQTPKHLITATGQRVTLRCSPRSGDLSVYWYQQSLDQGLQFLIQYYNGEERAKGNILERFSAQQFPDLHSELNLSSLELGDSALYFCASSPRLAGETQYFGPGTRLLVL.

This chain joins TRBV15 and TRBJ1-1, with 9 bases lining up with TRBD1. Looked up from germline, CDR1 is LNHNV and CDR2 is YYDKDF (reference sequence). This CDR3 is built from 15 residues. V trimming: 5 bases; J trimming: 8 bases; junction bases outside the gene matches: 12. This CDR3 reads CATSATLQGAREAFF. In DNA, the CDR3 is TGTGCCACCAGCGCCACCTTACAGGGGGCAAGGGAAGCTTTCTTT.

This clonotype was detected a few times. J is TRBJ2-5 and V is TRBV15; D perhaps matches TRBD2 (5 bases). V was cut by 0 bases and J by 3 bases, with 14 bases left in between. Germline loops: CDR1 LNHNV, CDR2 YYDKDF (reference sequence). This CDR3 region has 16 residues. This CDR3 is CATSRDSRLREETQYF. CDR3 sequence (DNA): TGTGCCACCAGCAGAGACTCCAGGTTGAGGGAAGAGACCCAGTACTTC.

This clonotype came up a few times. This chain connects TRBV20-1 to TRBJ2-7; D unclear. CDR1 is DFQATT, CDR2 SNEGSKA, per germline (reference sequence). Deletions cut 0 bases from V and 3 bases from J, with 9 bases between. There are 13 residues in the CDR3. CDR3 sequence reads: CSARDSPNYEQYF. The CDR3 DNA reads TGCAGTGCTAGAGACAGTCCCAACTACGAGCAGTACTTC.